A single sample gave rise to the 23 T cell receptor beta chains below, sequenced in a study of regulatory T cells in long-lasting Graves disease. The time point here: newly diagnosed GD, antithyroid drugs for less than 3 months. The TCR library was made from RNA that had been extracted from PBMCs in TRIzol. Arm-PCR of CDR3 regions with iRepertoire HTBI primers generated TCR beta libraries. TCRdb fed the multiplex PCR reads into MiXCR, producing one record per CDR3 protein. The table lists some 400,000 distinct CDR3 sequences, under 15% of them singletons. This sample also belongs to another study, concerning T cells in Graves' hyperthyroidism and ophthalmopathy.

The material was peripheral blood mononuclear cells (PBMCs), obtained at new diagnosis, from a patient treated with antithyroid drugs. The receptors stem from a woman aged 30 to 39 with Graves disease.

This clonotype has ten or more counts. The chain couples TRBV7-2 to TRBJ2-2; 11 nucleotides match TRBD2. The CDR3 contains 16 residues. Trimming at V came to 3 bases and at J to 3 bases, leaving 3 bases not matched to a gene. Germline V gives CDR1 SGHTA, CDR2 FQGNSA. The CDR3, as DNA: TGTGCCAGCAGCTTTAGCGGGAGGGCCGACACCGGGGAGCTGTTTTTT. Its translation is CASSFSGRADTGELFF. The variable domain in full, completed from reference TRBV7-2 and TRBJ2-2, reads GAGVSQSPSNKVTEKGKDVELRCDPISGHTALYWYRQSLGQGLEFLIYFQGNSAPDKSGLPSDRFSAERTGGSVSTLTIQRTQQEDSAVYLCASSFSGRADTGELFFGEGSRLTVL.

This clonotype was counted a single time. The chain couples TRBV12-3 or TRBV12-4 to TRBJ1-1; possibly TRBD1 for D (6 bases). This CDR3 region has 14 residues. Trimming took off 3 bases at V and 4 bases at J, with 12 bases between the two ends. CDR3 loop: CASSLGQIGTEAFF. In DNA, the CDR3 is TGTGCCAGCAGTTTGGGACAAATCGGCACTGAAGCTTTCTTT.

In its sample, this clonotype was seen many times. The chain employs TRBV13 and TRBJ1-1, with D tentatively TRBD1 (6 bases). The V and J ends lost 5 bases and 2 bases respectively, with 15 bases between them. This CDR3 has 15 residues. The germline V gene has CDR1 PRHDT and CDR2 FYEKMQ (reference sequence). CDR3: CASSPDTGFNTEAFF. CDR3 DNA sequence: TGTGCCAGCAGCCCGGACACAGGGTTCAACACTGAAGCTTTCTTT.

This clonotype was picked up many times. The chain has TRBV5-6 and TRBJ2-3, with TRBD2 identical over 9 bases. After removal of 0 bases from V and 4 bases from J, the junction contained 3 bases not matched to a gene. The CDR3 sequence is 15 residues long. CDR1 and CDR2 from the germline V gene are SGHDT and YYEEEE. The CDR3 DNA is TGTGCCAGCAGCTTGGTGTTAGCGGGGGCAGATACGCAGTATTTT. This gives the protein CASSLVLAGADTQYF.

This clonotype has a handful of counts. V gene TRBV28 combines with J gene TRBJ2-1; D is uncertain. V dropped 3 bases and J dropped 8 bases, with 2 bases sitting between them. This CDR3 has 10 amino acids. The germline V gene has CDR1 MDHEN and CDR2 SYDVKM. The CDR3: CASSFDEQFF. As DNA, the CDR3 is TGTGCCAGCAGTTTCGATGAGCAGTTCTTC. Looking up the rest from reference TRBV28 and TRBJ2-1 gives the full variable domain: DVKVTQSSRYLVKRTGEKVFLECVQDMDHENMFWYRQDPGLGLRLIYFSYDVKMKEKGDIPEGYSVSREKKERFSLILESASTNQTSMYLCASSFDEQFFGPGTRLTVL.

The chain couples TRBV19 to TRBJ2-2; tentatively, D is TRBD2 (5 bases). This CDR3 has 17 residues. Trimming left V 9 bases short and J 0 bases short, with 20 bases between. CDR1 and CDR2 (germline): LNHDA, SQIVND (reference sequence). The CDR3 bases are TGTGCCAGCGAACGCGAGCGGAGGCGCCCGAACACCGGGGAGCTGTTTTTT. Amino acids: CASERERRRPNTGELFF. Drawing the rest from reference TRBV19 and TRBJ2-2, the complete variable domain is DGGITQSPKYLFRKEGQNVTLSCEQNLNHDAMYWYRQDPGQGLRLIYYSQIVNDFQKGDIAEGYSVSREKKESFPLTVTSAQKNPTAFYLCASERERRRPNTGELFFGEGSRLTVL.

Many counts were recorded for this clonotype. This chain links TRBV27 with TRBJ2-1; D gene unclear. Germline-derived CDR1 and CDR2 are MNHEY and SMNVEV (reference sequence). V gave up 0 bases and J gave up 0 bases, with 15 bases separating them. The CDR3 has 18 residues. The CDR3 is CASSLSPTGIFSYNEQFF. As DNA, the CDR3 is TGTGCCAGCAGTTTATCACCCACTGGGATCTTCTCCTACAATGAGCAGTTCTTC.

In this sample, this clonotype turned up many times. The CDR3 reads CASRSGGGRGTQYF. Written as DNA, the CDR3 is TGTGCCAGCAGATCCGGGGGGGGCCGGGGGACCCAGTACTTC. This rearrangement joins TRBV12-3 or TRBV12-4 to TRBJ2-5; TRBD2 matches at 8 bases. The length of the CDR3 is 14 residues. The V and J ends lost 6 bases and 7 bases, in that order; junction bases with no gene match: 10.

In its sample, this clonotype was seen many times. V gene TRBV6-1 combines with J gene TRBJ2-1, with 9 bases identical to TRBD2. The CDR3 totals 15 residues. Germline values: CDR1 MNHNS, CDR2 SASEGT. V gave up 7 bases and J gave up 8 bases; unmatched junction bases: 12. The CDR3, as DNA: TGTGCCAGCATTAATAGCGGGAGAAGGCTCCATGAGCAGTTCTTC. Translation gives CASINSGRRLHEQFF.

This clonotype appeared a few times. The chain carries TRBV6-1 and TRBJ2-5, with TRBD2 as a possible D gene (5 bases). The germline gives CDR1 MNHNS, CDR2 SASEGT. V lost 3 bases and J 5 bases, leaving 13 bases between the germline ends. The CDR3 totals 14 residues. The CDR3 region is CASSEREFWETQYF. The CDR3 region has the DNA TGTGCCAGCAGTGAGAGGGAATTCTGGGAGACCCAGTACTTC.

This clonotype was detected a few times. J is TRBJ2-7 and V is TRBV14, with 8 bases identical to TRBD1. With V trimmed by 2 bases and J by 1 base, 7 bases remained unmatched. This CDR3 region has 16 residues. Per the germline V gene, CDR1 is SGHDN and CDR2 is FVKESK. In DNA, the CDR3 is TGTGCCAGCAGCCAAACCGGGACAGGAAATTCCTACGAGCAGTACTTC. Residues: CASSQTGTGNSYEQYF. Full variable domain (rest looked up from reference TRBV14 and TRBJ2-7): EAGVTQFPSHSVIEKGQTVTLRCDPISGHDNLYWYRRVMGKEIKFLLHFVKESKQDESGMPNNRFLAERTGGTYSTLKVQPAELEDSGVYFCASSQTGTGNSYEQYFGPGTRLTVT.

This clonotype was recorded at least ten times. V gene TRBV2 combines with J gene TRBJ1-5; D is uncertain. The V and J ends lost 7 bases and 0 bases respectively, with 7 bases between them. The CDR3 length is 13 residues. The V gene's germline CDR1 is SNHLY and CDR2 FYNNEI. As DNA, the CDR3 is TGTGCCAGCATGGGAAGTAGCAATCAGCCCCAGCATTTT. It yields the protein CASMGSSNQPQHF.

The J gene is TRBJ2-7, the V gene TRBV20-1, with D perhaps matching TRBD1 (5 bases). The germline CDR1 and CDR2 sequences are DFQATT and SNEGSKA (reference sequence). V gave up 1 base and J gave up 3 bases, with 13 bases separating them. The CDR3 is 14 amino acids. CDR3 loop: CSARGGSKGYEQYF. The CDR3 region has the DNA TGCAGTGCTAGAGGGGGCTCAAAGGGCTACGAGCAGTACTTC.

In its sample, this clonotype was seen many times. The chain links TRBV5-1 to TRBJ1-4, with D possibly TRBD1 on 6 matching bases. This CDR3 comprises 12 residues. V lost 3 bases to trimming and J lost 14 bases, with 14 bases between them. Germline V gene lookup returns CDR1 SGHRS and CDR2 YFSETQ. The CDR3 protein is CASSYGTGGLFF. In DNA form, the CDR3 reads TGCGCCAGCAGCTACGGTACCGGGGGCCTGTTTTTT.

This clonotype was observed many times. The J gene is TRBJ2-4, the V gene TRBV3-1, with 7 bases identical to TRBD1. Looked up from germline, CDR1 is LGHDT and CDR2 is YNNKEL (reference sequence). The junction had 10 bases not matched to a gene; V was cut back by 1 base and J by 16 bases. This CDR3 contains 13 residues. CDR3 protein: CASSQVSVGTAYF. The CDR3 coding sequence is TGTGCCAGCAGCCAAGTATCAGTCGGGACAGCTTACTTC.

This clonotype was picked up many times. The J gene is TRBJ2-3, the V gene TRBV12-3 or TRBV12-4; TRBD1 or TRBD2 may be the D gene (6 bases each). The CDR3 sequence is 17 residues long. Trimming pared 3 bases from V and 6 bases from J, leaving 22 bases between. The CDR3 DNA reads TGTGCCAGCAGTTTGGGTGAGGGGGGCTCATTGGGTGATACGCAGTATTTT. Its translation is CASSLGEGGSLGDTQYF.

This clonotype has at least ten counts. V and J are TRBV5-1 and TRBJ2-1; D gene unclear. Trimming removed 4 bases at V and 10 bases at J, with 24 bases between. Germline V gives CDR1 SGHRS, CDR2 YFSETQ. The CDR3 is made up of 16 amino acids. The CDR3 DNA reads TGCGCCAGCAGCGCCCAACAAGACCTAACGACGATGGAGCAGTTCTTC. Amino acids: CASSAQQDLTTMEQFF.

This clonotype was observed many times. This chain joins TRBV7-2 and TRBJ2-3; tentative D call: TRBD2 (6 bases). CDR1 SGHTA and CDR2 FQGNSA come from the germline V gene. This CDR3 spans 15 amino acids. Deletions cut 7 bases from V and 1 base from J, with 15 bases between. CDR3 region: CASTSFRGGTDTQYF. The CDR3 DNA reads TGTGCCAGCACCTCTTTTCGCGGGGGCACAGATACGCAGTATTTT.

At least ten counts were recorded for this clonotype. The chain employs TRBV7-9 and TRBJ2-7; the match to TRBD2 covers 8 bases. CDR1 is SEHNR, CDR2 FQNEAQ, per germline (reference sequence). The CDR3 spans 15 residues. V shed 4 bases and J 2 bases; nucleotides not matched to a gene: 7. The CDR3 coding sequence is TGTGCCAGCAGCTCGGAACGGGAGGGTACCTACGAGCAGTACTTC. It encodes CASSSEREGTYEQYF.

V and J are TRBV5-6 and TRBJ2-7; 11 positions match TRBD2. The length of the CDR3 is 16 residues. Losses at the gene ends were 3 bases for V and 0 bases for J; bases not matched to a gene: 5. CDR1 SGHDT and CDR2 YYEEEE come from the germline V gene. The CDR3 region has the DNA TGTGCCAGCAGCTCCGTTACTAGCGGGAGCTCCTACGAGCAGTACTTC. It codes for CASSSVTSGSSYEQYF.

The chain combines TRBV7-9 with TRBJ1-5, with D possibly being TRBD1 (5 bases). This CDR3 is 12 amino acids long. From germline, CDR1 is SEHNR and CDR2 FQNEAQ (reference sequence). The germline V and J ends were trimmed by 8 bases and 5 bases, with 10 bases remaining between them. CDR3 sequence: CASGGSDQPQHF. The CDR3 DNA is TGTGCCAGCGGGGGGTCCGATCAGCCCCAGCATTTT.

Ten or more counts support this clonotype. V and J are TRBV28 and TRBJ2-1; 8 bases match TRBD1. This CDR3 is 14 amino acids long. The V gene's germline CDR1 is MDHEN and CDR2 SYDVKM. Trimming took 4 bases from V and 6 from J; bases not matched to a gene: 5. CDR3 nucleotides: TGTGCCAGCAGTTCCGGCGGGACAGGCAATGAGCAGTTCTTC. It translates to CASSSGGTGNEQFF.

The table lists this clonotype with many counts. CDR3 amino acids: CASSLGGPEAFF. The DNA for the CDR3 is TGTGCCAGCAGTTTAGGTGGCCCTGAAGCTTTCTTT. The chain combines TRBV12-3 or TRBV12-4 with TRBJ1-1; D not certain. CDR3 length: 12 residues. V lost 1 base and J 6 bases, leaving 6 bases between the germline ends.